This T cell receptor (beta chain) originates from a study of T cell repertoires in aging, cancer and after chemotherapy. Study overall: The full dataset contained several million TCR reads.

The template was genomic DNA from peripheral blood, not RNA. Comments on this clonotype: As yet, its antigen is unknown.

Trimming pared 5 bases from V and 2 bases from J, leaving 18 bases between. Germline values: CDR1 MGHRA, CDR2 YSYEKL. The CDR3 contains 16 residues. TRB rearrangements spanning V, D and J were amplified using mixed TRB-A/B primers. TCRdb re-called the multiplex PCR reads with MiXCR, one entry per CDR3 protein. The data hold about 11,000 distinct CDR3 sequences, with roughly a quarter observed a single time. Study-level points and caveats: Untreated cancer patients had significantly lower blood TCR diversity than age-matched healthy donors. These repertoire data do not allow conclusions about immunological memory after chemotherapy. Rebound thymic output was suggested by rising median generation probability during chemotherapy in each cancer cohort.

This receptor was obtained from a human donor in good health. Source material: blood. The chain carries TRBV4-1 and TRBJ2-5; D might be TRBD2 (5 bases). The CDR3 sequence is CASSARGWAPQETQYF. DNA of the CDR3: TGCGCCAGCAGCGCCCGGGGTTGGGCCCCGCAAGAGACCCAGTACTTC.